Shown below are 13 T cell receptor beta chains from a single sample sequenced in a study of shared clonotypes between healthy human individuals. Using immunoSEQ multiplex PCR, the repertoire was profiled, and TCRdb retains in-frame clones only, with some absent. Of 550,000 to 600,000 clones listed, roughly 72% are singletons. Sequenced sample: PBMCs. Receptors were obtained from a woman in her forties in good health. Some clones in this sample may be carry-over from other donors' samples.

The CDR3 reads CAWSPPRQSSGNTIYF. CDR3 sequence (DNA): TGTGCCTGGAGCCCCCCTCGACAGAGCTCTGGAAACACCATATATTTT. The V gene is TRBV30, the J gene TRBJ1-3; D might be TRBD1 (5 bases). The CDR3 spans 16 residues. Trimming shortened V by 3 bases and J by 0 bases, and 15 bases separated the two germline ends. Germline V gene sequence: CDR1 GTSNPN, CDR2 SVGIG (reference sequence).

This chain uses TRBV7-9 with TRBJ2-1; D is unclear. This CDR3 comprises 16 residues. V gave up 1 base and J gave up 5 bases, with 15 bases separating them. Looked up from germline, CDR1 is SEHNR and CDR2 is FQNEAQ (reference sequence). In nucleotides, the CDR3 is TGTGCCAGCAGCTTAGGTCCTGGCCCCAAGGACAATGAGCAGTTCTTC. Its translation is CASSLGPGPKDNEQFF. Full variable domain (remainder filled in from reference TRBV7-9 and TRBJ2-1): DTGVSQNPRHKITKRGQNVTFRCDPISEHNRLYWYRQTLGQGPEFLTYFQNEAQLEKSRLLSDRFSAERPKGSFSTLEIQRTEQGDSAMYLCASSLGPGPKDNEQFFGPGTRLTVL.

This clone has just one count. This chain joins TRBV4-1 and TRBJ2-7; 9 bases fit TRBD1. V was clipped by 0 bases and J by 4 bases; unmatched bases: 7. Germline V gives CDR1 MGHRA, CDR2 YSYEKL. This CDR3 contains 16 residues. CDR3 in DNA: TGCGCCAGCAGCCAAGAGATCGGGACAGGGCTTTACGAGCAGTACTTC. Translating it yields CASSQEIGTGLYEQYF.

In its sample, this clone was seen a few times. This chain links TRBV9 with TRBJ1-1, with D unclear. The CDR3 extends over 13 amino acids. CDR1 and CDR2 (germline): SGDLS, YYNGEE. Trimming removed 0 bases at V and 4 bases at J, with 7 bases between. For the CDR3, the DNA is TGTGCCAGCAGCGTAGCGGATGGCACTGAAGCTTTCTTT. Its translation: CASSVADGTEAFF.

Concerning this clone: Other DNA sequences within the sample encode an identical CDR3. The rearrangement links TRBV18 to TRBJ1-5; 8 bases match TRBD1. The CDR3 has 14 residues. Germline V gene lookup returns CDR1 KGHSH and CDR2 LQKENI. With V trimmed by 2 bases and J by 5 bases, 2 bases remained unmatched. The CDR3 DNA reads TGTGCCAGCTCACCAGGGACAGGATATCAGCCCCAGCATTTT. It yields the protein CASSPGTGYQPQHF.

The V call is TRBV29-1, the J call TRBJ2-3, with TRBD2 as a possible D gene (5 bases). CDR1 and CDR2 from the germline V gene are SQVTM and ANQGSEA. V lost 4 bases to trimming and J lost 3 bases, with 11 bases between them. The length of the CDR3 is 13 residues. In DNA form, the CDR3 reads TGCAGCGTTGCCCCCGGGGAGACAGATACGCAGTATTTT. Protein product: CSVAPGETDTQYF.

This sequence joins TRBV7-3 and TRBJ2-2, with D possibly TRBD2 on 5 matching bases. The V gene lost 1 base and the J gene lost 4 bases, with 7 bases spanning the gap. The CDR3 extends over 14 amino acids. In germline, CDR1 is SGHTA, CDR2 FQGTGA. In DNA, the CDR3 is TGTGCCAGCAGCTTAAACGGGATCACCGGGGAGCTGTTTTTT. Its protein is CASSLNGITGELFF.

CDR3 sequence (DNA): TGTGCCAGCAGCGCACGGCCCCGAGAGACCCAGTACTTC. As protein: CASSARPRETQYF. This chain uses TRBV9 with TRBJ2-5; D not certain. CDR1 SGDLS and CDR2 YYNGEE come from the germline V gene. The ends were cut back, 3 bases at V and 4 bases at J, with 10 bases in the middle. This CDR3 is 13 amino acids long.

This chain joins TRBV11-2 and TRBJ1-4, with D hard to call. The V end was cut by 3 bases, the J end by 1 base, with 12 bases between. CDR1 and CDR2 (germline): SGHAT, FQNNGV. The CDR3 spans 16 residues. CDR3 sequence: CASSFHAGKTNEKLFF. The CDR3 DNA sequence: TGTGCCAGCAGCTTCCATGCGGGGAAAACTAATGAAAAACTGTTTTTT.

The chain joins TRBV30 to TRBJ2-5; TRBD1 agrees at 12 bases. Germline values: CDR1 GTSNPN, CDR2 SVGIG (reference sequence). Losses at the gene ends were 0 bases for V and 5 bases for J; bases not matched to a gene: 7. The CDR3 totals 16 residues. The CDR3 reads CAWSVRGTGGVETQYF. Here the CDR3 DNA reads TGTGCCTGGAGTGTACGTGGGACAGGGGGCGTGGAGACCCAGTACTTC.

A remark on this clone: This is likely an artifact of a read error, given a far larger clone one base away. The V and J genes are TRBV7-3 and TRBJ2-2, with 7 positions matching TRBD1. The CDR3 is 16 amino acids. Germline assignment: CDR1 SGHTA and CDR2 FQGTGA. Here the CDR3 reads CASSSTGFASTGELSF. Written as DNA, the CDR3 is TGTGCCAGCAGCTCGACAGGGTTTGCATCCACCGGGGAGCTGTCTTTT.

This clone was seen many times. In the same sample, other DNA sequences code for this CDR3. The genes are TRBV29-1 and TRBJ1-2; D ambiguous. Trimming removed 3 bases at V and 7 bases at J, with 6 bases between. CDR1 is SQVTM, CDR2 ANQGSEA, per germline. CDR3 length: 10 residues. The CDR3 is CSVEEGGYTF. CDR3 bases: TGCAGCGTTGAGGAGGGTGGCTACACCTTC.

This clone has just one count. The chain employs TRBV28 and TRBJ1-3; TRBD1 is a possible D gene (5 bases). Trimming cost V 7 bases and J 0 bases, with 7 bases left between them. Looked up from germline, CDR1 is MDHEN and CDR2 is SYDVKM. The CDR3 loop spans 13 amino acids. The CDR3: CASMGGSGNTIYF. Here the CDR3 DNA reads TGTGCCAGCATGGGGGGCTCTGGAAACACCATATATTTT.